One and the same sample provided the 25 T cell receptor beta chains below, sequenced in a study of T cell changes during pregnancy in multiple sclerosis. Assay used: immunoSEQ multiplex PCR; TCRdb lists only in-frame clones, some missing. The profile covers 65,000 to 85,000 clones, with roughly nine tenths appearing a single time and 1.4% to 1.5% taken by the ten largest. Sequenced here: peripheral blood, sampled in the second trimester of pregnancy. These receptors all stem from a female donor with multiple sclerosis, enrolled in a pregnancy study.

This clone was seen only once. The chain joins TRBV18 to TRBJ2-1; 13 bases map to TRBD2. Trimming cost V 3 bases and J 8 bases; bases outside gene matches: 16. The CDR3 has 19 amino acids. Germline assignment: CDR1 KGHSH and CDR2 LQKENI. CDR3 residues: CASSPPGLAGNYWGHEQFF. DNA of the CDR3: TGTGCCAGCTCACCTCCGGGACTAGCGGGAAACTACTGGGGCCATGAGCAGTTCTTC.

The chain links TRBV29-1 to TRBJ2-2; 13 bases line up with TRBD2. Germline V gene lookup returns CDR1 SQVTM and CDR2 ANQGSEA. Trimming cost V 7 bases and J 1 base; bases outside gene matches: 9. The CDR3 runs to 17 residues. CDR3 DNA sequence: TGCAGCGCCTTAGGACTAGCGGGAGCCTTGAACACCGGGGAGCTGTTTTTT. Translated: CSALGLAGALNTGELFF.

This chain links TRBV5-1 with TRBJ2-1; TRBD2 aligns across 7 bases. CDR3 size: 12 residues. The ends lost 2 bases at V and 7 bases at J; junction bases unmatched: 0. In germline, CDR1 is SGHRS, CDR2 YFSETQ. In DNA form, the CDR3 reads TGCGCCAGCAGCTTAGCGGGGAATGAGCAGTTCTTC. It yields the protein CASSLAGNEQFF. Full variable domain (outside the CDR3, taken from reference TRBV5-1 and TRBJ2-1): KAGVTQTPRYLIKTRGQQVTLSCSPISGHRSVSWYQQTPGQGLQFLFEYFSETQRNKGNFPGRFSGRQFSNSRSEMNVSTLELGDSALYLCASSLAGNEQFFGPGTRLTVL.

The rearrangement uses TRBV5-8 and TRBJ1-2; D is undetermined. This CDR3 comprises 13 residues. Germline-derived CDR1 and CDR2 are SGHTS and YDEGEE. Trimming cost V 5 bases and J 4 bases, with 12 bases left between them. The CDR3, as DNA: TGTGCCAGCAGGACCACAGATTCCTATGGCTACACCTTC. Its translation: CASRTTDSYGYTF.

The V and J genes are TRBV7-8 and TRBJ2-3; D perhaps matches TRBD2 (7 bases). The V and J ends lost 2 bases and 6 bases respectively, with 21 bases between them. From germline, CDR1 is SGHVS and CDR2 FQNEAQ. There are 17 residues in the CDR3. CDR3 loop: CASSLPLRGRGWDTQYF. The CDR3, as DNA: TGTGCCAGCAGCTTACCCCTTCGGGGGAGGGGGTGGGATACGCAGTATTTT.

The rearrangement links TRBV27 to TRBJ1-1; 11 bases match TRBD1. Germline lookup yields CDR1 MNHEY and CDR2 SMNVEV (reference sequence). This CDR3 comprises 16 residues. The ends lost 5 bases at V and 4 bases at J; junction bases unmatched: 9. The CDR3 sequence: CASSRPAGTGGTEAFF. Written as DNA, the CDR3 is TGTGCCAGCAGTCGACCCGCCGGGACAGGGGGCACTGAAGCTTTCTTT.

The chain links TRBV15 to TRBJ2-1, with TRBD1 matching 7 bases. The CDR3 loop spans 15 amino acids. Trimming removed 4 bases from V and 6 bases from J; junction bases left unmatched: 9. CDR1 and CDR2 (germline): LNHNV, YYDKDF (reference sequence). The CDR3 sequence: CATSTRRQGPNEQFF. CDR3 DNA sequence: TGTGCCACCAGCACGAGACGACAGGGACCCAATGAGCAGTTCTTC.

The rearrangement links TRBV14 to TRBJ1-1; no clear D. Germline-derived CDR1 and CDR2 are SGHDN and FVKESK. Trimming removed 7 bases from V and 4 bases from J, with 13 bases in between. There are 13 residues in the CDR3. For the CDR3, the DNA is TGTGCCAGCACCCGGCGGGAGGGCACTGAAGCTTTCTTT. Translated: CASTRREGTEAFF.

The V call is TRBV5-1, the J call TRBJ1-1; 8 bases line up with TRBD1. Germline values: CDR1 SGHRS, CDR2 YFSETQ. J was trimmed by 0 bases and V by 0 bases; bases with no gene match: 1. The CDR3 sequence is 15 residues long. The CDR3 loop reads CASSLAQGVNTEAFF. CDR3 bases: TGCGCCAGCAGCTTGGCACAGGGGGTGAACACTGAAGCTTTCTTT.

Notes on this clone: The DNA is left out, because the CDR3 cannot be placed on it with certainty; the CDR3 is given as TCRdb lists it. This chain joins TRBV29-1 and TRBJ1-1. The CDR3 is 13 amino acids in total, end residues counted. Germline CDR1 SQVTM, CDR2 ANQGSEA. The CDR3 sequence: CSFGSGMNTEAFF.

This clone was seen only once. The chain recombines TRBV27 with TRBJ1-1, with TRBD1 matching over 9 bases. The CDR3 runs to 14 residues. V gave up 7 bases and J gave up 4 bases; unmatched junction bases: 7. Germline V lookup: CDR1 MNHEY, CDR2 SMNVEV (reference sequence). The CDR3 spells CASMRDRAGTEAFF. The CDR3 nucleotides are TGTGCCAGCATGCGGGACAGGGCGGGCACTGAAGCTTTCTTT.

This clone occurred a few times. The chain joins TRBV30 to TRBJ1-1, with TRBD1 as a possible D gene (5 bases). The V end lost 0 bases, the J end lost 1 base, and 9 bases lay between the germline ends. The CDR3 covers 14 residues. CDR1 GTSNPN and CDR2 SVGIG come from the germline V gene (reference sequence). CDR3 amino acids: CAWSVRGGNTEAFF. Here the CDR3 DNA reads TGTGCCTGGAGTGTACGGGGGGGGAACACTGAAGCTTTCTTT.

This chain joins TRBV5-1 and TRBJ1-4; possibly TRBD1 for D (6 bases). The CDR3 is 16 amino acids. Between the trimmed V and J ends, which lost 4 bases and 6 bases, there was a span of 19 bases. Germline CDR1 reads SGHRS; CDR2 reads YFSETQ. The CDR3 coding sequence is TGCGCCAGCAGCCCTGGGACACTCGTCACGGATGAAAAACTGTTTTTT. Translation: CASSPGTLVTDEKLFF.

V and J are TRBV30 and TRBJ2-5; maybe TRBD1 (6 bases). Germline CDR1 reads GTSNPN; CDR2 reads SVGIG (reference sequence). V was pared by 0 bases and J by 4 bases, with 9 bases between. CDR3 length: 13 residues. The CDR3 sequence is CAWSVLGGETQYF. The CDR3 nucleotides read TGTGCCTGGAGTGTACTAGGGGGAGAGACCCAGTACTTC.

The rearrangement links TRBV6-5 to TRBJ2-7; 9 nucleotides align to TRBD1. Germline V gives CDR1 MNHEY, CDR2 SVGAGI. The length of the CDR3 is 14 residues. The trim removed 5 bases at V and 3 bases at J, leaving 5 bases unmatched. The CDR3 region has the DNA TGTGCCAGCAGTGCCGGGACAGGGAACTACGAGCAGTACTTC. Amino acids: CASSAGTGNYEQYF.

This sequence joins TRBV19 and TRBJ1-2, with D possibly matching TRBD1 (5 bases). Germline CDR1 is LNHDA and CDR2 is SQIVND (reference sequence). The CDR3 has 13 residues. Trimming removed 7 bases at V and 6 bases at J, with 15 bases between. For the CDR3, the DNA is TGTGCCAGTAATTCAGGGATTCTTGATGGCTACACCTTC. This codes for CASNSGILDGYTF.

V and J are TRBV5-1 and TRBJ1-4, with D possibly matching TRBD1 (5 bases). This CDR3 comprises 14 residues. Between the trimmed V and J ends, which lost 0 bases and 2 bases, there was a span of 5 bases. CDR1 is SGHRS, CDR2 YFSETQ, per germline. CDR3 sequence (DNA): TGCGCCAGCAGCTTGGGGGGCACTAATGAAAAACTGTTTTTT. Its translation is CASSLGGTNEKLFF.

The chain carries TRBV19 and TRBJ2-2; D perhaps matches TRBD2 (6 bases). The CDR3 sequence is 14 residues long. Germline CDR1 LNHDA, CDR2 SQIVND (reference sequence). V was clipped by 7 bases and J by 0 bases, with 9 bases between them. The chain's CDR3 is CASKPGANTGELFF. CDR3 DNA: TGTGCCAGTAAACCGGGGGCGAACACCGGGGAGCTGTTTTTT.

The chain recombines TRBV5-1 with TRBJ2-3; tentative D call: TRBD1 (5 bases). Trimming took off 7 bases at V and 2 bases at J, with 23 bases between the two ends. This CDR3 has 17 amino acids. Per germline, CDR1 SGHRS and CDR2 YFSETQ. The CDR3 DNA follows: TGCGCCAGCCGACCTGGGGCAGGGCTATCGTACACAGATACGCAGTATTTT. Amino acids: CASRPGAGLSYTDTQYF.

The chain joins TRBV5-5 to TRBJ1-3; a weak D match, TRBD1 (6 bases). The V end lost 5 bases, the J end lost 5 bases, and 14 bases lay between the germline ends. Per the germline V gene, CDR1 is SGHKS and CDR2 is YYEKEE (reference sequence). The CDR3 spans 14 residues. The CDR3 is CASSERGHRNTIYF. In DNA, the CDR3 is TGTGCCAGCAGTGAGCGGGGACATAGAAACACCATATATTTT.

The chain links TRBV18 to TRBJ2-1; 10 bases agree with TRBD2. Trimming at V came to 2 bases and at J to 7 bases, leaving 8 bases not matched to a gene. The germline V gene has CDR1 KGHSH and CDR2 LQKENI. The CDR3 loop spans 16 amino acids. This CDR3 reads CASSPSLAGVLNEQFF. The CDR3 nucleotides are TGTGCCAGCTCACCAAGTCTAGCGGGAGTTCTTAATGAGCAGTTCTTC. Supplemented by reference TRBV18 and TRBJ2-1, the full variable domain reads NAGVMQNPRHLVRRRGQEARLRCSPMKGHSHVYWYRQLPEEGLKFMVYLQKENIIDESGMPKERFSAEFPKEGPSILRIQQVVRGDSAAYFCASSPSLAGVLNEQFFGPGTRLTVL.

The V gene is TRBV21-1, the J gene TRBJ2-6; the table calls TRBD2, which could not be checked here. TRBV21-1 is shown as a pseudogene. The CDR3 covers 16 residues. DNA of the CDR3: TGTGCCAGCAGCAAAGATCGGGGTAGGGGGGCCAACGTCCTGACTTTC. It specifies CASSKDRGRGANVLTF.

The J gene is TRBJ2-3, the V gene TRBV5-4, with D uncertain. In germline, CDR1 is SGHNT, CDR2 YYREEE (reference sequence). The CDR3 contains 13 residues. The V gene lost 3 bases and the J gene lost 5 bases, with 10 bases spanning the gap. The CDR3 here is CASSWAVEDTQYF. The CDR3 DNA reads as TGTGCCAGCAGCTGGGCAGTGGAAGATACGCAGTATTTT.

V is TRBV19 and J is TRBJ2-7, with D possibly being TRBD1 (5 bases). Deletions cut 1 base from V and 3 bases from J, with 16 bases between. CDR3 length: 16 residues. CDR1 is LNHDA and CDR2 is SQIVND in the germline V gene (reference sequence). CDR3 sequence reads: CASSIAHAGMSYEQYF. In DNA form, the CDR3 reads TGTGCCAGTAGTATAGCTCATGCAGGGATGAGCTACGAGCAGTACTTC.

This chain links TRBV28 with TRBJ2-7, with 7 bases matching TRBD2. The CDR3 runs to 13 residues. V lost 11 bases and J lost 6; bases outside the gene matches: 13. CDR1 and CDR2 (germline): MDHEN, SYDVKM. The DNA for the CDR3 is TGTGCCGCCTCGTGGGGGGGTTCCAGCGAGCAGTACTTC. Translated: CAASWGGSSEQYF.